These T cell receptor beta chains were read from a single sample in a study of blood T cell repertoires in COVID-19. Profiled with immunoSEQ multiplex PCR; TCRdb holds only in-frame clones, not every one. The sample consists of approximately 240,000 clones, roughly three quarters of them appearing once. Sequenced sample: peripheral blood. The receptors were gathered from a woman aged 40 to 50 with active or convalescent COVID-19. The CDR3 runs from the conserved cysteine through the conserved F or W. D genes are given only for firm matches. A clone size is listed for some rows: how often the clone was seen (once, few, many), or a class if it is expanded.

j_gene: TRBJ2-3; abundance: -; v_gene: TRBV9; d_gene: -; CDR3nt: TGTGCCAGCAGCGTAAGGACATTGGATACGCAGTATTTT; CDR3aa: CASSVRTLDTQYF
j_gene: TRBJ2-5; abundance: -; v_gene: TRBV30; d_gene: TRBD2; CDR3nt: TGTGCCTGGGGAATCGCGGGGGGGCAAGAGACCCAGTACTTC; CDR3aa: CAWGIAGGQETQYF
j_gene: TRBJ2-2; abundance: once; v_gene: TRBV18; d_gene: TRBD1; CDR3nt: TGTGCCAGCTCTCCACCGGGACAGGGGCCCGGCGCAATCCCCGGGGAGCTGTTTTTT; CDR3aa: CASSPPGQGPGAIPGELFF
j_gene: TRBJ2-3; abundance: -; v_gene: TRBV4-2; d_gene: TRBD2; CDR3nt: TGTGCCAGCAGCCAAGATGCCAGCGGGGGGGCAGATACGCAGTATTTT; CDR3aa: CASSQDASGGADTQYF
j_gene: TRBJ2-3; abundance: -; v_gene: TRBV15; d_gene: TRBD2; CDR3nt: TGTGCCACCAGCAGAGATCGTCGGGAGGGAGATACGCAGTATTTT; CDR3aa: CATSRDRREGDTQYF
j_gene: TRBJ1-1; abundance: -; v_gene: TRBV28; d_gene: -; CDR3nt: TGTGCCAGCAGTCTCCTTGTGGAGGGCGCTGAAGCTTTCTTT; CDR3aa: CASSLLVEGAEAFF
j_gene: TRBJ1-5; abundance: -; v_gene: TRBV18; d_gene: -; CDR3nt: TGTGCCAGCTCACAAGGGGTGGGTCAGCCCCAGCATTTT; CDR3aa: CASSQGVGQPQHF
j_gene: TRBJ2-2; abundance: -; v_gene: TRBV7-3; d_gene: -; CDR3nt: TGTGCCAGCAGCCCCAGAGGCGCGAGGAACACCGGGGAGCTGTTTTTT; CDR3aa: CASSPRGARNTGELFF
j_gene: TRBJ1-2; abundance: once; v_gene: TRBV5-6; d_gene: -; CDR3nt: TGTGCCAGCAGCTTGGCGGGAAACTATGGCTACACCTTC; CDR3aa: CASSLAGNYGYTF
j_gene: TRBJ2-5; abundance: -; v_gene: TRBV3-1/TRBV3-2; d_gene: TRBD2; CDR3nt: TGTGCCAGCAGCCGGACTAGCGGGAAAGAGACCCAGTACTTC; CDR3aa: CASSRTSGKETQYF
j_gene: TRBJ1-1; abundance: -; v_gene: TRBV19; d_gene: TRBD1; CDR3nt: TGTGCCAGTAGTCTACAGGGGTTGAACACTGAAGCTTTCTTT; CDR3aa: CASSLQGLNTEAFF
j_gene: TRBJ1-2; abundance: few; v_gene: TRBV27; d_gene: -; CDR3nt: TGTGCCAGCAGTCCCCAAACAGTCGCATATGGCTACACCTTC; CDR3aa: CASSPQTVAYGYTF
j_gene: TRBJ1-3; abundance: -; v_gene: TRBV15; d_gene: -; CDR3nt: TGTGCCACCAGCAGAGATAGAGGCTACTCTGGAAACACCATATATTTT; CDR3aa: CATSRDRGYSGNTIYF
j_gene: TRBJ1-5; abundance: -; v_gene: TRBV2; d_gene: -; CDR3nt: TGTGCCAGCAGTGAAATGTATAGCAATCAGCCCCAGCATTTT; CDR3aa: CASSEMYSNQPQHF
j_gene: TRBJ2-7; abundance: many; v_gene: TRBV2; d_gene: TRBD1; CDR3nt: TGTGCCAGCACGGCAGGGGGTCCCTACGAGCAGTACTTC; CDR3aa: CASTAGGPYEQYF
j_gene: TRBJ1-1; abundance: -; v_gene: TRBV2; d_gene: -; CDR3nt: TGTGCCAGCAGCACCCCGGGGGAAAACACTGAAGCTTTCTTT; CDR3aa: CASSTPGENTEAFF
j_gene: TRBJ1-4; abundance: -; v_gene: TRBV19; d_gene: -; CDR3nt: TGTGCCAGTAGTGTCGACAGGCGGGAAAAACTGTTTTTT; CDR3aa: CASSVDRREKLFF
j_gene: TRBJ1-5; abundance: -; v_gene: TRBV19; d_gene: -; CDR3nt: TGTGCCAGTAGTATTAACGGGGGGCATAGCAATCAGCCCCAGCATTTT; CDR3aa: CASSINGGHSNQPQHF
j_gene: TRBJ1-6; abundance: -; v_gene: TRBV5-6; d_gene: -; CDR3nt: TGTGCCAGCAGCTTACAGGGTTTTAATTCACCCCTCCACTTT; CDR3aa: CASSLQGFNSPLHF